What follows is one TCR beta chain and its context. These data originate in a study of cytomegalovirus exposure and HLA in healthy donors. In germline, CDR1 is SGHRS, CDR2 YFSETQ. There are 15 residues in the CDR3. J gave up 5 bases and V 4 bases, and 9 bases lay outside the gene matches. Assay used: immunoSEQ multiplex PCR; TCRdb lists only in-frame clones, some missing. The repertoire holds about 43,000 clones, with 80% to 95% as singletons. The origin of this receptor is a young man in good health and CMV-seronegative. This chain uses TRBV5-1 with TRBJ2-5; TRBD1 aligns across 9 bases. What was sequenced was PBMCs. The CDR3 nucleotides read TGCGCCAGCAGCCCTCCGGGACAGGGAAGTGAGACCCAGTACTTC. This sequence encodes CASSPPGQGSETQYF.